These 13 T cell receptor beta chains were sequenced from one sample in a study of blood T cell repertoires in COVID-19. Clones were sequenced by immunoSEQ multiplex PCR, and TCRdb holds only the in-frame ones, with some missing. This sample has under 140,000 clones, with 75% to 80% found just once. The sequenced sample consisted of peripheral blood. The receptors here all came from a woman aged 80 or older with active or convalescent COVID-19.

The rearrangement links TRBV19 to TRBJ2-7; 8 nucleotides line up with TRBD2. CDR1 LNHDA and CDR2 SQIVND come from the germline V gene (reference sequence). The CDR3 has 15 amino acids. V lost 4 bases and J lost 6; bases outside the gene matches: 11. CDR3 DNA: TGTGCCAGTAGTACAAACGCAGCGGGAGAAAGCGAGCAGTACTTC. Protein: CASSTNAAGESEQYF. Full variable domain (outside the CDR3, taken from reference TRBV19 and TRBJ2-7): DGGITQSPKYLFRKEGQNVTLSCEQNLNHDAMYWYRQDPGQGLRLIYYSQIVNDFQKGDIAEGYSVSREKKESFPLTVTSAQKNPTAFYLCASSTNAAGESEQYFGPGTRLTVT.

V usage is TRBV27 and J usage is TRBJ1-3; 10 bases are shared with TRBD1. The CDR3 is made up of 17 amino acids. CDR1 and CDR2 (germline): MNHEY, SMNVEV (reference sequence). The V gene end was trimmed by 5 bases and the J gene end by 4 bases; junction bases not matched to a gene: 11. This CDR3 reads CASSIFRDRGEGNTIYF. The DNA for the CDR3 is TGTGCCAGCAGTATCTTCCGGGACAGGGGTGAGGGAAACACCATATATTTT.

The chain carries TRBV2 and TRBJ1-3; 8 bases match TRBD1. The CDR3 totals 13 residues. From germline, CDR1 is SNHLY and CDR2 FYNNEI. J gave up 2 bases and V 6 bases, and 0 bases lay outside the gene matches. CDR3 sequence: CASRDRAGNTIYF. Written as DNA, the CDR3 is TGTGCCAGCAGGGACAGGGCTGGAAACACCATATATTTT. Combining the CDR3 with reference TRBV2 and TRBJ1-3 gives the whole variable domain EPEVTQTPSHQVTQMGQEVILRCVPISNHLYFYWYRQILGQKVEFLVSFYNNEISEKSEIFDDQFSVERPDGSNFTLKIRSTKLEDSAMYFCASRDRAGNTIYFGEGSWLTVV.

The V call is TRBV5-1, the J call TRBJ2-3; 12 nucleotides match TRBD2. The CDR3 spans 15 residues. CDR1 SGHRS and CDR2 YFSETQ come from the germline V gene. Trimming at V came to 5 bases and at J to 4 bases, leaving 5 bases not matched to a gene. CDR3 sequence: CASRASGRAADTQYF. The CDR3 nucleotides are TGCGCCAGCAGGGCTAGCGGGAGGGCCGCAGATACGCAGTATTTT. The entire variable domain, with the rest obtained from reference TRBV5-1 and TRBJ2-3, is as follows: KAGVTQTPRYLIKTRGQQVTLSCSPISGHRSVSWYQQTPGQGLQFLFEYFSETQRNKGNFPGRFSGRQFSNSRSEMNVSTLELGDSALYLCASRASGRAADTQYFGPGTRLTVL.

This clone was picked up many times. The J gene is TRBJ1-5, the V gene TRBV5-6; D remains unclear. Germline lookup yields CDR1 SGHDT and CDR2 YYEEEE. The CDR3 is made up of 13 amino acids. V lost 3 bases and J lost 7, with 11 bases in between. CDR3 bases: TGTGCCAGCAGCTCCCTCGACGGGCAGCCCCAGCATTTT. Translated: CASSSLDGQPQHF.

The genes are TRBV18 and TRBJ2-2; weak D call: TRBD2 (5 bases). Germline assignment: CDR1 KGHSH and CDR2 LQKENI. This CDR3 has 15 amino acids. With 4 bases removed from V and 3 bases from J, the gap between germline ends came to 12 bases. The CDR3 DNA reads as TGTGCCAGCTCACGGTCTAGCCGCGACACCGGGGAGCTGTTTTTT. Translating gives CASSRSSRDTGELFF.

This chain joins TRBV19 and TRBJ1-5, with no clear D. The CDR3 runs to 13 residues. Germline CDR1 is LNHDA and CDR2 is SQIVND (reference sequence). The V end was cut by 5 bases, the J end by 5 bases, with 10 bases between. Here the CDR3 DNA reads TGTGCCAGTAGTTCCCGTCCTGATCAGCCCCAGCATTTT. It translates to CASSSRPDQPQHF. The variable domain in full, with the rest retrieved from reference TRBV19 and TRBJ1-5, is DGGITQSPKYLFRKEGQNVTLSCEQNLNHDAMYWYRQDPGQGLRLIYYSQIVNDFQKGDIAEGYSVSREKKESFPLTVTSAQKNPTAFYLCASSSRPDQPQHFGDGTRLSIL.

The chain employs TRBV5-1 and TRBJ2-7; D perhaps matches TRBD2 (5 bases). Trimming cost V 7 bases and J 6 bases, with 17 bases left between them. The CDR3 is 13 residues long. In germline, CDR1 is SGHRS, CDR2 YFSETQ. DNA of the CDR3: TGCGCCAGCGGTTCAGACGTCGCGGGCGAGCAGTACTTC. Translated: CASGSDVAGEQYF. The full variable domain, completed using reference TRBV5-1 and TRBJ2-7, is KAGVTQTPRYLIKTRGQQVTLSCSPISGHRSVSWYQQTPGQGLQFLFEYFSETQRNKGNFPGRFSGRQFSNSRSEMNVSTLELGDSALYLCASGSDVAGEQYFGPGTRLTVT.

The rearrangement links TRBV5-4 to TRBJ2-7, with TRBD1 matching over 8 bases. With V trimmed by 5 bases and J by 0 bases, 7 bases remained unmatched. CDR3 length: 15 residues. CDR1 is SGHNT and CDR2 is YYREEE in the germline V gene (reference sequence). This chain's CDR3 is CASREGQAPSYEQYF. Written as DNA, the CDR3 is TGTGCCAGCAGGGAGGGACAGGCACCCTCCTACGAGCAGTACTTC.

The J gene is TRBJ1-5, the V gene TRBV4-2; no clear D gene. Germline V lookup: CDR1 LGHNA, CDR2 YNFKEQ. The CDR3 length is 20 residues. Trimming removed 1 base from V and 1 base from J, with 23 bases in between. The CDR3 DNA follows: TGTGCCAGCAGCCAAGCTTGGAGGGCAGGTAGGCCTTTAAGCAATCAGCCCCAGCATTTT. Amino acids: CASSQAWRAGRPLSNQPQHF.

J is TRBJ2-7 and V is TRBV5-5; 7 nucleotides align to TRBD1. The CDR3 is 14 residues long. V shed 8 bases, J shed 6 bases, and the junction held 14 bases outside the gene matches. Germline loops: CDR1 SGHKS, CDR2 YYEKEE (reference sequence). Here the CDR3 reads CASTNRGTHPEQYF. CDR3 DNA: TGTGCCAGTACTAACAGGGGAACCCACCCCGAGCAGTACTTC.

This rearrangement joins TRBV28 to TRBJ2-5; D may be TRBD1 (6 bases). The CDR3 extends over 18 amino acids. V shed 2 bases and J shed 4 bases, with 23 bases lying between them. CDR1 and CDR2 from the germline V gene are MDHEN and SYDVKM. The CDR3 region has the DNA TGTGCCAGCAGTTTACTTCGCTTTACTAGAGGGGGTGGAGAGACCCAGTACTTC. Translated, it gives CASSLLRFTRGGGETQYF.

The chain employs TRBV7-9 and TRBJ2-5; 7 nucleotides line up with TRBD2. The length of the CDR3 is 13 residues. The J segment lost 9 bases and the V segment lost 5 bases, leaving 9 bases of the junction unmatched. Germline V gene lookup returns CDR1 SEHNR and CDR2 FQNEAQ (reference sequence). CDR3 bases: TGTGCCAGCAGCCGGGGCGGCCGGGGGGCCCAGTACTTC. As protein: CASSRGGRGAQYF.